This T cell receptor beta chain was recovered during a study of blood T cell repertoires in COVID-19. Across the whole study: Sources were T cells, B-cell-depleted T cells, or PBMCs; the material itself was cDNA or gDNA.

Authors' data handling: Cell counts per sample came from amplifying reference gene primers. TCRdb's table, derived via immunoSEQ multiplex PCR, lists solely in-frame clones and lacks some. V and J calls and clone size are as listed in that table; D and trimming were resolved from the DNA. The sample has tens of thousands of clones; over 75% are singletons. Specimen: peripheral blood. The TCR was taken from a man aged 50 to 60 with acute or convalescent COVID-19.

The CDR3: CASSQDSVSVPYEQYF. CDR3 nucleotides: TGTGCCAGCAGCCAAGATTCGGTTAGCGTCCCCTACGAGCAGTACTTC. This rearrangement joins TRBV4-2 to TRBJ2-7; D might be TRBD2 (5 bases). V was trimmed by 0 bases and J by 2 bases, leaving 14 bases between them. The CDR3 spans 16 residues. CDR1 LGHNA and CDR2 YNFKEQ come from the germline V gene.